This is a list of T cell receptor beta chains from one sample in a study of beta chain features in type 1 diabetes. Sequenced by immunoSEQ multiplex PCR; TCRdb stores in-frame clones only, minus some. The table includes under 300,000 clones, approximately 15% detected once. The sample taken for sequencing was naive CD4+ T cells from blood. The receptor set was obtained from a man aged 25-45 years with type 1 diabetes. CDR3s include the opening cysteine and the closing phenylalanine or tryptophan. D genes are given only for firm matches.

-,TRBV5-4,14,TRBJ1-1,CASSLDEGSTEAFF
-,TRBV6-5,14,TRBJ1-1,CASFLWSGGTEAFF
-,TRBV5-1,15,TRBJ2-1,CASSFRLAADNEQFF
TRBD1,TRBV4-1,18,TRBJ2-5,CASSGTGTLNRGGETQYF
TRBD2,TRBV4-2,18,TRBJ2-1,CASSQEEVVAGVPNEQFF
TRBD2,TRBV5-1,17,TRBJ2-3,CASSLSPRGGRADTQYF
-,TRBV9,13,TRBJ2-7,CASSVDASYEQYF
TRBD1,TRBV28,16,TRBJ2-5,CAILSKQGHVVETQYF
TRBD1,TRBV19,16,TRBJ2-1,CASSSVGQGIDNEQFF
-,TRBV11-2,13,TRBJ1-2,CASAVIGGDGYTF
-,TRBV18,16,TRBJ1-4,CASSPSGTKNGEKLFF
-,TRBV10-2,13,TRBJ1-1,CASSLGASGVAFF
-,TRBV19,14,TRBJ2-6,CASSGESGANVLTF
-,TRBV19,15,TRBJ2-1,CASSTTRESYNEQFF
-,TRBV27,18,TRBJ2-4,CASSPGVGQALAKNIQYF
TRBD1,TRBV5-1,15,TRBJ1-4,CASRADGTVNEKLFF
TRBD2,TRBV12-5,15,TRBJ2-5,CASGLVSGREETQYF
-,TRBV30,12,TRBJ2-3,CAWSGGADTQYF